These T cell receptor beta chains were read from a single sample in a study of blood T cell repertoires in COVID-19. Here immunoSEQ multiplex PCR was the method, and the copy in TCRdb shows in-frame clones only, minus some. This sample yields tens of thousands of clones, of which about 82% are seen a single time; approximately 12% belongs to the top ten. Sequenced input: peripheral blood. The source is a woman between 65 and 79 years old with active or convalescent COVID-19. The CDR3 runs from the conserved cysteine through the conserved F or W. The D gene is left open where the match is weak. The size field is filled for only some rows; it gives once, few, many or a size class.

abundance,d_gene,j_gene,v_gene,CDR3nt,CDR3aa
once,.,TRBJ1-2,TRBV6-6,TGTGCCAGCAGTTACTCCGCGGAGTACTATGGCTACACCTTC,CASSYSAEYYGYTF
.,TRBD1,TRBJ1-2,TRBV29-1,TGCAGCGTTGAAGAGGGTAGGGGGCTGGGGAGTTGGTATGGCTACACCTTC,CSVEEGRGLGSWYGYTF
.,.,TRBJ2-3,TRBV28,TGTGCCAGCGCCGCGGAGGGGCGGGGCTCAGATACGCAGTATTTT,CASAAEGRGSDTQYF
.,TRBD1,TRBJ1-4,TRBV10-3,TGTGCCATCAGAGCACAGGGGGCTTATGAAAAACTGTTTTTT,CAIRAQGAYEKLFF
once,.,TRBJ1-2,TRBV20-1,TGCAGTGCCGGACAGTCCTATGGCTACACCTTC,CSAGQSYGYTF
.,.,TRBJ1-5,TRBV11-3,TGTGCCAGCAGCTTAGTAAGTGGGAGGGGCGAGAAAGATCAGCCCCAGCATTTT,CASSLVSGRGEKDQPQHF
.,.,TRBJ1-2,TRBV28,TGTGCCAGCGCTACTCACCCGCGCTATGGCTACACCTTC,CASATHPRYGYTF
once,.,TRBJ2-5,TRBV13,TGTGCCAGCAGTCGAGGCGGGGAGACCCAGTACTTC,CASSRGGETQYF
.,TRBD2,TRBJ2-3,TRBV24-1,TGTGCCACCTCGCCAGCGGGGGACATTCTTGATACGCAGTATTTT,CATSPAGDILDTQYF
once,TRBD2,TRBJ2-1,TRBV5-1,TGCGCCAGCGCCCCATGGGAGGGGTCCTACAATGAGCAGTTCTTC,CASAPWEGSYNEQFF
.,TRBD1,TRBJ2-1,TRBV10-1,TGCGCCAGCAGCGCATCCGACAGGGAGTACAATGAGCAGTTCTTC,CASSASDREYNEQFF
.,.,TRBJ2-7,TRBV19,TGTGCCAGTAGTCCAGGACAGAACTACGAGCAGTACTTC,CASSPGQNYEQYF
.,.,TRBJ1-5,TRBV7-2,TGTGCCAGCAGCGGGACTGGTGGGATTAATAGCAATCAGCCCCAGCATTTT,CASSGTGGINSNQPQHF
.,TRBD1,TRBJ1-1,TRBV4-1,TGCGCCAGCAGCCAAACGACAGGGCCAAACACTGAAGCTTTCTTT,CASSQTTGPNTEAFF
.,.,TRBJ1-2,TRBV7-2,TGTGCCAGCAGCTTAGTAGCCAGAAACTATGGCTACACCTTC,CASSLVARNYGYTF
.,TRBD1,TRBJ1-1,TRBV6-5,TGTGCCAGCAGTTACCAGGGACAGGCAAACACTGAAGCTTTCTTT,CASSYQGQANTEAFF
.,.,TRBJ1-1,TRBV12-3/TRBV12-4,TGTGCCAGCAGTACTATCCAGGGCACTGAAGCTTTCTTT,CASSTIQGTEAFF
.,.,TRBJ1-1,TRBV20-1,TGCAGTGCTAGAGATAAAGTCGCGGCTTTCTTT,CSARDKVAAFF
.,TRBD2,TRBJ2-2,TRBV10-1,TGCGCCAGCAGTGAGTCTGGTCAGCGGGGGGGCAGGACCGGGGAGCTGTTTTTT,CASSESGQRGGRTGELFF
.,TRBD2,TRBJ2-3,TRBV5-1,TGCGCCAGCAGCCAAGGACTAGCAGATACGCAGTATTTT,CASSQGLADTQYF
once,.,TRBJ2-1,TRBV19,TGTGCCAGTACCCTAACATGGGGGGTTGAGGACAATGAGCAGTTCTTC,CASTLTWGVEDNEQFF
.,.,TRBJ2-5,TRBV6-1,TGTGCCAGCAGTGCTTTAAGGGGCACCCCCCAAGAGACCCAGTACTTC,CASSALRGTPQETQYF
once,TRBD1,TRBJ2-3,TRBV28,TGTGCCAGCAGTCACGGGACAGGACGTCCCACAGATACGCAGTATTTT,CASSHGTGRPTDTQYF
.,.,TRBJ1-1,TRBV4-1,TGCGCCAGCAGCCAAGGTCGAGGGATGAAGAATGGCACTGAAGCTTTCTTT,CASSQGRGMKNGTEAFF
once,.,TRBJ1-6,TRBV11-2,TGTGCCAGCAGCCAAAATGGAGGGCTTGCGGGTTCACCCCTCCACTTT,CASSQNGGLAGSPLHF
once,.,TRBJ2-2,TRBV27,TGTGCCAGCAGTTTAGCAGGTAACACCGGGGAGCTGTTTTTT,CASSLAGNTGELFF
.,.,TRBJ1-2,TRBV7-2,TGTGCCAGCAGCTTAGAGGCGGATTTCAACTATGGCTACACCTTC,CASSLEADFNYGYTF
.,.,TRBJ2-1,TRBV28,TGTGCCAGCCTGGCATACAATGAGCAGTTCTTC,CASLAYNEQFF
once,.,TRBJ2-2,TRBV23-1,TGCGCCAGCAGTCAGAAGGGGGGGATCCCAAACACCGGGGAGCTGTTTTTT,CASSQKGGIPNTGELFF
.,.,TRBJ1-2,TRBV28,TGTGCCAGCAGTTTAGGACAGACGATCTATGGCTACACCTTC,CASSLGQTIYGYTF
once,.,TRBJ2-2,TRBV5-1,TGCGCCAGCAGCGGCCAGACAGGTGCGAACACCGGGGAGCTGTTTTTT,CASSGQTGANTGELFF
.,TRBD1,TRBJ2-1,TRBV5-1,TGCGCCAGCAGCTTGGGTGGACAGGGCAATGAGCAGTTCTTC,CASSLGGQGNEQFF
.,.,TRBJ1-5,TRBV6-6,TGTGTCAGCGGGGGGGCGGGTCAGCCCCAGCATTTT,CVSGGAGQPQHF
.,.,TRBJ2-3,TRBV5-1,TGCGCCAGCAGCTTGACTAGCACAGATACGCAGTATTTT,CASSLTSTDTQYF
.,.,TRBJ1-2,TRBV7-9,TGTGCCAGCAGCCGGGATAACTATGGCTACACCTTC,CASSRDNYGYTF
.,.,TRBJ1-5,TRBV19,TGTGCCAGTAGTATAGCCCTACAGGGTCGATTGCAGCCCCAGCATTTT,CASSIALQGRLQPQHF
.,.,TRBJ1-4,TRBV7-9,TGTGCCAGCAGCCCTTCGGGGGGCCGGGGTAATGAAAAACTGTTTTTT,CASSPSGGRGNEKLFF
.,.,TRBJ2-1,TRBV12-3/TRBV12-4,TGTGCCAGCAGGCTAATAAATGAGCAGTTCTTC,CASRLINEQFF
.,.,TRBJ2-1,TRBV9,TGTGCCAGCAGCGTAGCAGGGACGGACTATTACAATGAGCAGTTCTTC,CASSVAGTDYYNEQFF
.,TRBD1,TRBJ1-1,TRBV18,TGTGCCAGCTCACTACAGGGGAGCACTGAAGCTTTCTTT,CASSLQGSTEAFF
.,TRBD1,TRBJ1-2,TRBV9,TGTGCCAGCACCCCGGGGCAGGGGGCTAACTATGGCTACACCTTC,CASTPGQGANYGYTF
.,TRBD2,TRBJ2-1,TRBV6-1,TGTGCCAGCAGTGAAGTAGCGGGGGGTCGCAATGAGCAGTTCTTC,CASSEVAGGRNEQFF
.,.,TRBJ1-1,TRBV11-2,TGTGCCAGCAGCCCGTGGAGTAGGGGTGACACTGAAGCTTTCTTT,CASSPWSRGDTEAFF
once,.,TRBJ2-2,TRBV7-2,TGTGCCAGCAGCTTCTTACAGGGTGGCGGGGAGCTGTTTTTT,CASSFLQGGGELFF
.,.,TRBJ1-2,TRBV3-1/TRBV3-2,TGTGCCAGCAGCCAAGATAACCGGGTGCCCTACTATGGCTACACCTTC,CASSQDNRVPYYGYTF
.,.,TRBJ2-1,TRBV2,TGTGCCAGCAGTGTCGGGAATGAGCAGTTCTTC,CASSVGNEQFF
.,TRBD2,TRBJ2-7,TRBV18,TGTGCCAGCTCACCTCGGGGACTAGCGGGGGGGAACGAGCAGTACTTC,CASSPRGLAGGNEQYF